This TCR beta chain was captured in a study of blood T cells in healthy people across ages. Primers used in a second PCR of about 7 to 12 cycles were a sample-barcoded 5' primer and a J-beta primer mix. The template-switch adaptor was a 5' adaptor with 12 random nucleotides. It tagged each cDNA molecule. TCRdb called the 5' RACE reads again in MiXCR, with one record for every CDR3 protein. The data contain about 930,000 distinct CDR3 sequences, roughly 29% of them singletons. The same data also contributed to another study, on T cells of mothers and their children.

This TCR was sampled from a woman between 40 and 55 years old in good health. Sequenced sample: blood.

The CDR3 sequence: CASSPDREDEQFF. The CDR3 region has the DNA TGTGCCAGCAGCCCCGATCGAGAAGATGAGCAGTTCTTC. The chain carries TRBV5-4 and TRBJ2-1; D is undetermined. Germline lookup yields CDR1 SGHNT and CDR2 YYREEE (reference sequence). The CDR3 is 13 amino acids. V gave up 4 bases and J gave up 8 bases, with 13 bases separating them.